This entry concerns a single T cell receptor (beta chain). What it binds is unknown. Germline V CDR1 and CDR2: SGDLS, YYNGEE. The CDR3 runs 19 residues. V was clipped by 4 bases and J by 4 bases; unmatched bases: 16. The data originate from a study of PD-L1 blockade in urothelial cancer. Across the study: In about 2014, patients got going on atezolizumab, taking 1,200 mg intravenously every 3 weeks. General study findings and limits: Below-median blood TCR clonality before treatment forecast better survival.

Sequencing was performed with immunoSEQ multiplex PCR; in TCRdb, only in-frame clones are kept and a portion is missing. The sample lists under 55,000 clones, 75% to 90% occurring once. The TCR originated in a man aged 35-49 years with urothelial cancer. This specimen consisted of PBMCs, obtained around atezolizumab (anti-PD-L1) treatment. The chain recombines TRBV9 with TRBJ2-1; TRBD2 aligns across 11 bases. The CDR3 nucleotides are TGTGCCAGCAGCAAAGACCCCTTCTCCGCTAGCGGGGGGTACAATGAGCAGTTCTTC. The encoded protein is CASSKDPFSASGGYNEQFF.